This entry lists 23 T cell receptor beta chains sequenced from one sample in a study of shared clonotypes between healthy human individuals. Clones were sequenced by immunoSEQ multiplex PCR, and TCRdb holds only the in-frame ones, with some missing. This repertoire shows 1.5 million to 2.5 million clones, about 95% found once; its top ten account for more than 0.9%. Naive CD8 cells lacked CD45RO and underwent positive selection for CCR7, leaving out terminally differentiated effector memory CD45RA+ cells. The sample consisted of naive CD8+ T cells sorted from blood. The source of these receptors is a man younger than 35 in good health.

The chain uses TRBV4-1 and TRBJ1-2; D is undetermined. Germline V CDR1 and CDR2: MGHRA, YSYEKL. V lost 1 base and J 3 bases, leaving 6 bases between the germline ends. CDR3 length equals 13 residues. The CDR3 sequence is CASSQATDYGYTF. The CDR3 DNA reads TGCGCCAGCAGCCAAGCGACGGACTATGGCTACACCTTC.

The rearrangement uses TRBV5-1 and TRBJ2-7; D may correspond to TRBD1 or TRBD2 (6 bases each). There are 14 residues in the CDR3. Per the germline V gene, CDR1 is SGHRS and CDR2 is YFSETQ. Trimming removed 4 bases from V and 3 bases from J, with 14 bases in between. The CDR3 loop reads CASSPGAGDYEQYF. The CDR3 DNA is TGCGCCAGCAGCCCGGGGGCAGGGGACTACGAGCAGTACTTC. Full variable domain (missing parts from reference TRBV5-1 and TRBJ2-7): KAGVTQTPRYLIKTRGQQVTLSCSPISGHRSVSWYQQTPGQGLQFLFEYFSETQRNKGNFPGRFSGRQFSNSRSEMNVSTLELGDSALYLCASSPGAGDYEQYFGPGTRLTVT.

V gene TRBV6-5 combines with J gene TRBJ2-2; 10 positions match TRBD1. From germline, CDR1 is MNHEY and CDR2 SVGAGI. This CDR3 spans 16 amino acids. With V trimmed by 0 bases and J by 9 bases, 7 bases remained unmatched. CDR3 in amino acids: CASSYSVGQGWWELFF. As DNA, the CDR3 is TGTGCCAGCAGTTACTCGGTGGGACAGGGGTGGTGGGAGCTGTTTTTT.

The genes are TRBV7-9 and TRBJ2-5, with D perhaps matching TRBD1 (5 bases). The germline V gene has CDR1 SEHNR and CDR2 FQNEAQ (reference sequence). Trimming took off 5 bases at V and 2 bases at J, with 12 bases between the two ends. The CDR3 spans 14 residues. Here the CDR3 reads CASSQGYGQETQYF. The CDR3 nucleotides are TGTGCCAGCAGCCAGGGATACGGGCAAGAGACCCAGTACTTC.

V is TRBV4-3 and J is TRBJ1-5, with TRBD1 matching over 7 bases. CDR1 and CDR2 from the germline V gene are LGHNA and YSLEER. The CDR3 consists of 15 residues. V was clipped by 3 bases and J by 0 bases; unmatched bases: 2. Here the CDR3 reads CASSHRDSSNQPQHF. The CDR3 DNA sequence: TGCGCCAGCAGCCACAGGGACAGTAGCAATCAGCCCCAGCATTTT.

The chain recombines TRBV30 with TRBJ1-3; D perhaps matches TRBD1 (6 bases). Germline V lookup: CDR1 GTSNPN, CDR2 SVGIG (reference sequence). The ends were cut back, 0 bases at V and 4 bases at J, with 16 bases in the middle. The CDR3 extends over 16 amino acids. The CDR3 sequence is CAWSVGAGGLGNTIYF. CDR3 sequence (DNA): TGTGCCTGGAGTGTGGGGGCCGGAGGGTTAGGAAACACCATATATTTT.

CDR3 sequence: CSVVVGGGLEQYF. The CDR3 region has the DNA TGCAGCGTTGTGGTAGGCGGGGGGCTCGAGCAGTACTTC. The chain recombines TRBV29-1 with TRBJ2-7; 8 nucleotides align to TRBD2. The CDR3 length is 13 residues. V was pared by 4 bases and J by 6 bases, with 8 bases of the junction left unmatched. CDR1 SQVTM and CDR2 ANQGSEA come from the germline V gene.

V is TRBV4-3 and J is TRBJ2-7; D may be TRBD1 or TRBD2 (5 bases each). This CDR3 comprises 14 residues. Germline V CDR1 and CDR2: LGHNA, YSLEER. V was cut by 2 bases and J by 6 bases, with 14 bases left in between. CDR3 amino acids: CASSQYVGDPEQYF. CDR3 nucleotide sequence: TGCGCCAGCAGCCAATACGTAGGGGACCCCGAGCAGTACTTC.

The chain carries TRBV11-2 and TRBJ2-3, with 16 bases matching TRBD2. Trimming cost V 7 bases and J 5 bases; bases outside gene matches: 15. Looked up from germline, CDR1 is SGHAT and CDR2 is FQNNGV. This CDR3 comprises 19 residues. In DNA, the CDR3 is TGTGCCAGCACCCCGTTTCCGGGACTAGCGGGAGGGGTGGAAGATACGCAGTATTTT. Its protein product is CASTPFPGLAGGVEDTQYF.

The chain links TRBV7-2 to TRBJ2-7, with TRBD1 matching 7 bases. Trimming cost V 5 bases and J 0 bases; bases outside gene matches: 19. There are 19 residues in the CDR3. CDR1 and CDR2 (germline): SGHTA, FQGNSA. CDR3 in amino acids: CASSEPGQHSNSGSYEQYF. DNA of the CDR3: TGTGCCAGCAGCGAACCGGGACAGCACTCAAATTCAGGCTCCTACGAGCAGTACTTC.

The gene calls are TRBV6-5 and TRBJ1-4, with 7 positions matching TRBD1. CDR3 size: 14 residues. V gave up 5 bases and J gave up 6 bases; unmatched junction bases: 6. Germline CDR1 is MNHEY and CDR2 is SVGAGI. In DNA, the CDR3 is TGTGCCAGCAGTGAGGGGGCGGCAGATGAAAAACTGTTTTTT. Amino acids: CASSEGAADEKLFF.

The gene calls are TRBV6-5 and TRBJ2-5; D not resolved. This CDR3 is 13 amino acids long. V lost 0 bases, J lost 5 bases, and 7 bases lay in between. Germline V gene lookup returns CDR1 MNHEY and CDR2 SVGAGI. This CDR3 is CASSYSEWETQYF. CDR3 in DNA: TGTGCCAGCAGTTACTCGGAGTGGGAGACCCAGTACTTC.

The chain couples TRBV4-1 to TRBJ2-6; D is uncertain. This CDR3 is 14 amino acids long. V shed 4 bases and J shed 13 bases, with 17 bases lying between them. CDR1 is MGHRA, CDR2 YSYEKL, per germline. CDR3 DNA: TGCGCCAGCAGCCGTACCCAAGAGGTCCAGGTCCTGACTTTC. Its protein is CASSRTQEVQVLTF.

The DNA of the CDR3 is TGTGCCAGCAGCTGGGGACATACCCAAGAGACCCAGTACTTC. Translating it yields CASSWGHTQETQYF. The chain is built from TRBV5-6 and TRBJ2-5; D perhaps matches TRBD1 (6 bases). This CDR3 has 14 amino acids. V lost 3 bases to trimming and J lost 1 base, with 10 bases between them. The germline CDR1 and CDR2 sequences are SGHDT and YYEEEE.

The chain is built from TRBV27 and TRBJ1-6; D uncertain. Per germline, CDR1 MNHEY and CDR2 SMNVEV (reference sequence). V shed 0 bases and J shed 8 bases, with 5 bases lying between them. The CDR3 spans 13 residues. CDR3 DNA sequence: TGTGCCAGCAGTTTATCAGAGGATTCACCCCTCCACTTT. This codes for CASSLSEDSPLHF.

This chain links TRBV11-2 with TRBJ2-1; no clear D gene. The CDR3 totals 13 residues. V shed 0 bases and J shed 9 bases, with 9 bases lying between them. CDR1 and CDR2 (germline): SGHAT, FQNNGV. The CDR3 is CASSLDLAVEQFF. CDR3 coding DNA: TGTGCCAGCAGCTTAGATTTGGCAGTTGAGCAGTTCTTC.

This sequence joins TRBV6-1 and TRBJ1-1; D is possibly TRBD1 (5 bases). The CDR3 runs 14 residues. From germline, CDR1 is MNHNS and CDR2 SASEGT. Trimming removed 8 bases from V and 3 bases from J, with 16 bases in between. The CDR3 protein is CASFEGRRHTEAFF. CDR3 coding DNA: TGTGCCAGCTTCGAGGGGAGACGGCACACTGAAGCTTTCTTT.

The CDR3 is CASSLKGHGLYEQYF. In DNA form, the CDR3 reads TGTGCCAGCAGTTTAAAGGGACATGGGCTTTACGAGCAGTACTTC. This chain links TRBV27 with TRBJ2-7; the D gene is possibly TRBD1 (6 bases). The CDR3 is made up of 15 amino acids. Trimming removed 2 bases from V and 4 bases from J, with 15 bases in between. The germline CDR1 and CDR2 sequences are MNHEY and SMNVEV (reference sequence).

The rearrangement uses TRBV6-5 and TRBJ2-3; 7 nucleotides agree with TRBD2. The V gene end was trimmed by 2 bases and the J gene end by 4 bases; junction bases not matched to a gene: 6. Germline CDR1 reads MNHEY; CDR2 reads SVGAGI. This CDR3 region has 15 residues. In nucleotides, the CDR3 is TGTGCCAGCAGTTACCGGCGGGAGTGGGCAGATACGCAGTATTTT. As protein: CASSYRREWADTQYF.

The chain is built from TRBV30 and TRBJ2-5; TRBD1 matches 8 bases. The V gene's germline CDR1 is GTSNPN and CDR2 SVGIG (reference sequence). This CDR3 has 14 residues. The V gene end was trimmed by 4 bases and the J gene end by 5 bases; junction bases not matched to a gene: 9. The CDR3 nucleotides read TGTGCCTGGACCCCCGGACAGGGTTCGGAGACCCAGTACTTC. It specifies CAWTPGQGSETQYF. Full variable domain (outside the CDR3, taken from reference TRBV30 and TRBJ2-5): SQTIHQWPATLVQPVGSPLSLECTVEGTSNPNLYWYRQAAGRGLQLLFYSVGIGQISSEVPQNLSASRPQDRQFILSSKKLLLSDSGFYLCAWTPGQGSETQYFGPGTRLLVL.

This clone has only one observation. This chain uses TRBV7-9 with TRBJ2-7; tentatively, D is TRBD1 or TRBD2 (5 bases each). The CDR3 is 14 amino acids. The germline gives CDR1 SEHNR, CDR2 FQNEAQ (reference sequence). Trimming left V 5 bases short and J 3 bases short, with 14 bases between. The CDR3 DNA is TGTGCCAGCAGCCCCGCTGGGGGTTACTACGAGCAGTACTTC. Residues: CASSPAGGYYEQYF.

The sample holds one count of this clone. The CDR3 loop is CASSDRQDSGNTIYF. The DNA of the CDR3 is TGTGCCAGCAGTGATCGGCAGGACTCTGGAAACACCATATATTTT. The J gene is TRBJ1-3, the V gene TRBV2; no reliable D call. Germline V gene sequence: CDR1 SNHLY, CDR2 FYNNEI. The CDR3 is made up of 15 amino acids. Trimming removed 3 bases at V and 0 bases at J, with 9 bases between. Drawing the rest from reference TRBV2 and TRBJ1-3, the complete variable domain is EPEVTQTPSHQVTQMGQEVILRCVPISNHLYFYWYRQILGQKVEFLVSFYNNEISEKSEIFDDQFSVERPDGSNFTLKIRSTKLEDSAMYFCASSDRQDSGNTIYFGEGSWLTVV.

The rearrangement uses TRBV30 and TRBJ2-1, with D possibly TRBD2 on 6 matching bases. The V end lost 0 bases, the J end lost 0 bases, and 6 bases lay between the germline ends. The germline V gene has CDR1 GTSNPN and CDR2 SVGIG (reference sequence). The CDR3 runs 14 residues. This CDR3 reads CAWSVLASYNEQFF. CDR3 DNA sequence: TGTGCCTGGAGTGTACTAGCCTCCTACAATGAGCAGTTCTTC.